This note documents a single T cell receptor beta chain sequence. Its specificity is not known. CDR3 size: 13 residues. V was shortened by 2 bases and J by 7 bases, with 9 bases between the two germline ends. The germline gives CDR1 LGHNT, CDR2 FRNRAP. These data originate in a study of T cell responses to AZD1222 COVID-19 vaccine. Findings of the study overall: The number of AZD1222 recipients seropositive at baseline was only 5 to 7.

TCRdb keeps only in-frame clones here, not all; method: immunoSEQ multiplex PCR. The table includes 100,000 to 150,000 clones, roughly 90% detected once. The sequencing here drew on peripheral blood, taken on day 0 of AZD1222 vaccination. The chain uses TRBV12-5 and TRBJ1-5; no clear D gene. This receptor was obtained from an adult in good health. This chain's CDR3 is CASGLTDGQPQHF. CDR3 DNA: TGTGCTAGTGGTTTGACGGACGGGCAGCCCCAGCATTTT.